The TCR beta chain under discussion was sequenced for a study of blood T cell repertoires in COVID-19. Study information: Samples representing acute and convalescent COVID-19 were sourced from the United States, Italy and Spain. In each case, the material was cDNA or gDNA derived from T cells, B-cell-depleted T cells, or PBMCs.

This clone was found once. Per the original data handling: Reference gene primers were amplified, and this amplification served to estimate nucleated cell counts. The assay was immunoSEQ multiplex PCR, and TCRdb's table has in-frame clones only and misses some. The V and J calls and clone size were taken over from that table, and D and trimming were inferred from the DNA. Of about 360,000 clones listed, around 83% are singletons. The germline V and J ends were trimmed by 11 bases and 8 bases, with 15 bases remaining between them. This CDR3 comprises 11 residues. Germline values: CDR1 SNHLY, CDR2 FYNNEI.

This receptor was obtained from a man between 25 and 39 years old with active or convalescent COVID-19. The sample comprised peripheral blood. V usage is TRBV2 and J usage is TRBJ1-2; D gene uncertain. This CDR3 reads CAGREGGGYTF. CDR3 in DNA: TGTGCCGGGCGGGAGGGTGGAGGCTACACCTTC.